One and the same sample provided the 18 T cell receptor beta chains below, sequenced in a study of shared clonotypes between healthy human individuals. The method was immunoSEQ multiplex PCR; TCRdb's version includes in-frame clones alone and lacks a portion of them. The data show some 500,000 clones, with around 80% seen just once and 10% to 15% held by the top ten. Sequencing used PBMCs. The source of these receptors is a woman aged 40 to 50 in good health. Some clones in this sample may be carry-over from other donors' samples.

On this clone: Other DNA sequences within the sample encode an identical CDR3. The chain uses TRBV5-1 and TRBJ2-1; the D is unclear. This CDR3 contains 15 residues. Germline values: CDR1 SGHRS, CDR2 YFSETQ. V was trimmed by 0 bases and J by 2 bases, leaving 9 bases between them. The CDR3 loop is CASSLEGSAYNEQFF. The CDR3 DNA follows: TGCGCCAGCAGCTTGGAGGGATCGGCCTACAATGAGCAGTTCTTC.

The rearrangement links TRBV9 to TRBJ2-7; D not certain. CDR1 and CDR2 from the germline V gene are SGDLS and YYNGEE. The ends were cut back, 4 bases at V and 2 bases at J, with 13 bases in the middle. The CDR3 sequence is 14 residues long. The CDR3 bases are TGTGCCAGCAGCCCAGATTCGATAACCTACGAGCAGTACTTC. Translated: CASSPDSITYEQYF.

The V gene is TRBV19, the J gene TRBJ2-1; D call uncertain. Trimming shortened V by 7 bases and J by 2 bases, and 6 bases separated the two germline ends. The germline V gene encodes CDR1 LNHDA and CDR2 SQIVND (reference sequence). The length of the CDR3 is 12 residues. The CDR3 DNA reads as TGTGCCAGTAACATGGCCTACAATGAGCAGTTCTTC. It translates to CASNMAYNEQFF. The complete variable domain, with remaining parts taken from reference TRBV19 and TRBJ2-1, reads DGGITQSPKYLFRKEGQNVTLSCEQNLNHDAMYWYRQDPGQGLRLIYYSQIVNDFQKGDIAEGYSVSREKKESFPLTVTSAQKNPTAFYLCASNMAYNEQFFGPGTRLTVL.

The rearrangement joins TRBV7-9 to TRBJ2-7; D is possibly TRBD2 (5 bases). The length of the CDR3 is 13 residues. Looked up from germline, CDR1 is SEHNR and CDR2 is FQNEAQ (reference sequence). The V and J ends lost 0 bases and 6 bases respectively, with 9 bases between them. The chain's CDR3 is CASSLALSVEQYF. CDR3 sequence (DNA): TGTGCCAGCAGCTTAGCCCTTAGCGTCGAGCAGTACTTC. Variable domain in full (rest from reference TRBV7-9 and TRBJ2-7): DTGVSQNPRHKITKRGQNVTFRCDPISEHNRLYWYRQTLGQGPEFLTYFQNEAQLEKSRLLSDRFSAERPKGSFSTLEIQRTEQGDSAMYLCASSLALSVEQYFGPGTRLTVT.

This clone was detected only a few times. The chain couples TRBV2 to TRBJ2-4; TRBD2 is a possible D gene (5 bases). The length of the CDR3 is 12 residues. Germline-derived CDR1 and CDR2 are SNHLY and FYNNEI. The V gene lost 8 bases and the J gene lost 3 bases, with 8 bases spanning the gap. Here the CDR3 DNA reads TGTGCCAGCGGACTGGGCAAAAACATTCAGTACTTC. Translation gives CASGLGKNIQYF.

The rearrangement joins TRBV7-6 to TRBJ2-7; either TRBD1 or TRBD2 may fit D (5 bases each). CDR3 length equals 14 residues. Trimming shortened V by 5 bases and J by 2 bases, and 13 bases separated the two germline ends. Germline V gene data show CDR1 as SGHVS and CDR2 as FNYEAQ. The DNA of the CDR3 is TGTGCCAGCAGCACCGGGACCCCCCCCTACGAGCAGTACTTC. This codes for CASSTGTPPYEQYF.

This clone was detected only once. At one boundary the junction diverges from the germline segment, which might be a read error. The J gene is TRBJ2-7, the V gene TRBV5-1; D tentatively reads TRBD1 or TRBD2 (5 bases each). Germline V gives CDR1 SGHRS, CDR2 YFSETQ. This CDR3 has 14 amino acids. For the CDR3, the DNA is TGCGCCAGCAGCTTGTTTAGGGACGCCTACGTGCAGTACTTC. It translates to CASSLFRDAYVQYF.

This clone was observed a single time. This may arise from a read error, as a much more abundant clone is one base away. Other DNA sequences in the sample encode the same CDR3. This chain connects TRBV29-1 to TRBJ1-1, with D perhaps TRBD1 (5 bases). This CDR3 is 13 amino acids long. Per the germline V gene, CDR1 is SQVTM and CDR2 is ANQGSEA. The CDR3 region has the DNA TGCAGTGTTGCCGTCTTGGGGGGAACTGAAGCTTTCTTT. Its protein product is CSVAVLGGTEAFF.

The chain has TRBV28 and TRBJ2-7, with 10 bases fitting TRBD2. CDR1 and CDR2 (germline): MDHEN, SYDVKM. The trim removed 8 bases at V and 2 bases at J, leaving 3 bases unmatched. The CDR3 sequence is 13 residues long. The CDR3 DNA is TGTGCCAGCGCTAGCGGGAGTACCTACGAGCAGTACTTC. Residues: CASASGSTYEQYF.

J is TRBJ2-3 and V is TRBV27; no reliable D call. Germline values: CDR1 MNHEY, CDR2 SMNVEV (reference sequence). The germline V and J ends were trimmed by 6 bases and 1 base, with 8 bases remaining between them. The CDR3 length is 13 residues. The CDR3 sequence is CASRLMGTDTQYF. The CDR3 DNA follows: TGTGCCAGCAGGCTAATGGGCACAGATACGCAGTATTTT.

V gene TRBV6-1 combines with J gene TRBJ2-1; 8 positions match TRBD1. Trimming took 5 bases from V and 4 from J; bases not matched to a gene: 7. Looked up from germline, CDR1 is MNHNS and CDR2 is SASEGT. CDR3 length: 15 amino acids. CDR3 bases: TGTGCCAGCAGTCCGGACAGGGCACTTTACAATGAGCAGTTCTTC. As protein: CASSPDRALYNEQFF.

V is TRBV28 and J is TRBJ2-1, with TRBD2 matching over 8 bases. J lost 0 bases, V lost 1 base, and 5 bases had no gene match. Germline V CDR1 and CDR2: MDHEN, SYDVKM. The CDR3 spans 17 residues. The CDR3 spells CASSLLSSGPSYNEQFF. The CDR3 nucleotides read TGTGCCAGCAGTTTATTATCTAGCGGGCCCTCCTACAATGAGCAGTTCTTC. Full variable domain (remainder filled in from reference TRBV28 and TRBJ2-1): DVKVTQSSRYLVKRTGEKVFLECVQDMDHENMFWYRQDPGLGLRLIYFSYDVKMKEKGDIPEGYSVSREKKERFSLILESASTNQTSMYLCASSLLSSGPSYNEQFFGPGTRLTVL.

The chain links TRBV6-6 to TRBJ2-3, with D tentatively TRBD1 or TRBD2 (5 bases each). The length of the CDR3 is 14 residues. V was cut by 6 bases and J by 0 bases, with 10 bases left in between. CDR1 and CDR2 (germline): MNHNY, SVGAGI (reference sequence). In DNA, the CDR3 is TGTGCCAGCAGCGGGGCTACTAGCACAGATACGCAGTATTTT. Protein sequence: CASSGATSTDTQYF.

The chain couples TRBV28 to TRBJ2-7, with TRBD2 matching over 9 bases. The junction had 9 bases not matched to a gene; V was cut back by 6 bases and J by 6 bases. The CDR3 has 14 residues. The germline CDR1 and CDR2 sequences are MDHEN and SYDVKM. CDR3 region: CASSGREGLGEQYF. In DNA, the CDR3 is TGTGCCAGCAGCGGGCGGGAGGGCCTGGGCGAGCAGTACTTC.

The CDR3 is CASSLVLAGAYPTDTQYF. For the CDR3, the DNA is TGTGCCAGCAGCTTGGTGCTAGCGGGAGCCTATCCCACAGATACGCAGTATTTT. The chain uses TRBV5-5 and TRBJ2-3, with 10 nucleotides matching TRBD2. V was clipped by 0 bases and J by 2 bases; unmatched bases: 9. The CDR3 sequence is 18 residues long. The V gene's germline CDR1 is SGHKS and CDR2 YYEKEE (reference sequence).

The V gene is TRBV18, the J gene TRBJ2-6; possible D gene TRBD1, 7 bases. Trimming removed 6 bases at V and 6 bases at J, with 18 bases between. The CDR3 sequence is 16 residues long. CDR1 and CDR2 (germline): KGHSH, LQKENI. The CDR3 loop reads CASSREGGAEANVLTF. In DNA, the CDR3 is TGTGCCAGCTCGCGGGAAGGGGGCGCAGAGGCCAACGTCCTGACTTTC.

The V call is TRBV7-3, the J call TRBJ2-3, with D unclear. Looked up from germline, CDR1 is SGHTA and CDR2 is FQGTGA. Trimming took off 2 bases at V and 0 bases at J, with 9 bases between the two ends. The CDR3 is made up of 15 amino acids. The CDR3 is CASSLGVTSTDTQYF. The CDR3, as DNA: TGTGCCAGCAGCTTAGGGGTGACTAGCACAGATACGCAGTATTTT.

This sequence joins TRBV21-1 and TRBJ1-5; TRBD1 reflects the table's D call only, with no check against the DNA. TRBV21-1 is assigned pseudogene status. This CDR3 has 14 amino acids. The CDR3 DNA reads TGTGCCAGCAGCAATATTACAGGGACTCAGCCCCAGCATTTT. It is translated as CASSNITGTQPQHF.